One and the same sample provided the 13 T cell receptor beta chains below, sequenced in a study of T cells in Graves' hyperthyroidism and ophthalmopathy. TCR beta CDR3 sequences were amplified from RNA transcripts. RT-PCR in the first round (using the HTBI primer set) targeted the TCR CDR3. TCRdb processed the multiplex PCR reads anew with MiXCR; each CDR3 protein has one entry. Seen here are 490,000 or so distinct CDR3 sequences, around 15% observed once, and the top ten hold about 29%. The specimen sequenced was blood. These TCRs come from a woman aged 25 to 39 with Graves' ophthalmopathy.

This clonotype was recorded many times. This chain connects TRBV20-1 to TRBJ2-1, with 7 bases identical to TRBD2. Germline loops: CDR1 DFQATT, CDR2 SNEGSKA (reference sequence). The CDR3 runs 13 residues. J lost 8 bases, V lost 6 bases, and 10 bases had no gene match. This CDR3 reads CSAERGGRDEQFF. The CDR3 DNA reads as TGCAGTGCGGAGAGAGGTGGGAGGGATGAGCAGTTCTTC.

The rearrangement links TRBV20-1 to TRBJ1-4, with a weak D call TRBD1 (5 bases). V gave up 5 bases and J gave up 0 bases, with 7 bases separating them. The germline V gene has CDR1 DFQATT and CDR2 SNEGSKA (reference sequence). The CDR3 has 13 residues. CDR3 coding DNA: TGCAGTGCTTGGGGGGCAACTAATGAAAAACTGTTTTTT. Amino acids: CSAWGATNEKLFF.

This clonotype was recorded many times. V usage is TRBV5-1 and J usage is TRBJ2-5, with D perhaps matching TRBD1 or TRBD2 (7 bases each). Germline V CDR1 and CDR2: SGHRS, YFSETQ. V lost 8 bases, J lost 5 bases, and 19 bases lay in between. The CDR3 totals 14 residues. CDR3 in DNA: TGCGCCAGTCAGCTAAGCGGGACAGATGAGACCCAGTACTTC. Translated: CASQLSGTDETQYF.

The CDR3 DNA sequence: TGTGCCAGCAGTAAATCCGGGACAGGGAACGAGCAGTACTTC. It translates to CASSKSGTGNEQYF. The chain recombines TRBV6-2 or TRBV6-3 with TRBJ2-7, with 9 bases fitting TRBD1. V lost 5 bases to trimming and J lost 5 bases; unmatched junction nucleotides: 7. CDR1 is MNHEY, CDR2 SVGEGT, per germline. The CDR3 extends over 14 amino acids.

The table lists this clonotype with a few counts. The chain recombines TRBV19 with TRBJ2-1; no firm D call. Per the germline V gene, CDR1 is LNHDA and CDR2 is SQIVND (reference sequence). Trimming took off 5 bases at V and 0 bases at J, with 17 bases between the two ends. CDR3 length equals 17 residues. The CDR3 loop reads CASSDGSGPGSYNEQFF. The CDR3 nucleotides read TGTGCCAGTAGTGATGGGTCGGGTCCTGGCTCCTACAATGAGCAGTTCTTC.

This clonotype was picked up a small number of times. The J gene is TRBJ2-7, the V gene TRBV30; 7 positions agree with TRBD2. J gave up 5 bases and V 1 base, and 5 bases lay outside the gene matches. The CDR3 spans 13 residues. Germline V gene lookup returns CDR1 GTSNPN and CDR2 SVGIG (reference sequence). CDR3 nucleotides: TGTGCCTGGAGTGGGGGGGGGGGTCACGAGCAGTACTTC. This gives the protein CAWSGGGGHEQYF.

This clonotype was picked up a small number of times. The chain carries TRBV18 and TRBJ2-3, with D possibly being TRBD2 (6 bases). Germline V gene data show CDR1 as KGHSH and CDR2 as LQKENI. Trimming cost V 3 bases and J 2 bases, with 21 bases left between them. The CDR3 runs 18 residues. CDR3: CASSPAPGLEKYTDTQYF. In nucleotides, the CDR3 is TGTGCCAGCTCACCGGCCCCGGGACTGGAAAAATACACAGATACGCAGTATTTT. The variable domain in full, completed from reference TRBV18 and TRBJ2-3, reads NAGVMQNPRHLVRRRGQEARLRCSPMKGHSHVYWYRQLPEEGLKFMVYLQKENIIDESGMPKERFSAEFPKEGPSILRIQQVVRGDSAAYFCASSPAPGLEKYTDTQYFGPGTRLTVL.

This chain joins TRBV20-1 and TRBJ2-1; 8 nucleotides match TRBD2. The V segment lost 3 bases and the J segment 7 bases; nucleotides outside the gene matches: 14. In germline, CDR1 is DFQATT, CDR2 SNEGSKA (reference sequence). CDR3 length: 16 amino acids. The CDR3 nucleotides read TGCAGTGCTAGGCCCTCCGGAGCGGGAGTAGGGAATGAGCAGTTCTTC. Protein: CSARPSGAGVGNEQFF.

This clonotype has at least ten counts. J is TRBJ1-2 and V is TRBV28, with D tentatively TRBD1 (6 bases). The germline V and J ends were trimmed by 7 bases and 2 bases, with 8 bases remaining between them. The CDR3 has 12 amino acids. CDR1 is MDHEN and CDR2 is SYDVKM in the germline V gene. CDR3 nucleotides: TGTGCCAGCACCGGGACAAACTATGGCTACACCTTC. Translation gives CASTGTNYGYTF.

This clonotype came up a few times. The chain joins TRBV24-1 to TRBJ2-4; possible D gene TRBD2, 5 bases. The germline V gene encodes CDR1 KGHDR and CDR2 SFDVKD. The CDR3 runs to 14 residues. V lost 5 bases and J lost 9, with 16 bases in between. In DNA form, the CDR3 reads TGTGCCACCAGTGGTTCTAGCAGTTGGGGCATTCAGTACTTC. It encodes CATSGSSSWGIQYF.

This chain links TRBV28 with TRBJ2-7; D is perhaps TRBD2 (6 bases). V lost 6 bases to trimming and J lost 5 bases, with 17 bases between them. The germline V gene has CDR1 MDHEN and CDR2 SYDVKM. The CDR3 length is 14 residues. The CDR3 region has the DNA TGTGCCAGCAGCCGGGCGGGACTCCGAAACGAGCAGTACTTC. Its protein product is CASSRAGLRNEQYF. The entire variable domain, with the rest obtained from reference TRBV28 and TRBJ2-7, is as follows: DVKVTQSSRYLVKRTGEKVFLECVQDMDHENMFWYRQDPGLGLRLIYFSYDVKMKEKGDIPEGYSVSREKKERFSLILESASTNQTSMYLCASSRAGLRNEQYFGPGTRLTVT.

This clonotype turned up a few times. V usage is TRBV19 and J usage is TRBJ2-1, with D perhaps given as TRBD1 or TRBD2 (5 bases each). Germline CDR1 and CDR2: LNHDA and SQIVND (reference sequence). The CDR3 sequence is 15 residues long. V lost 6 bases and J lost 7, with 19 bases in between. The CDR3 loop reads CASSDLGTPRNEQFF. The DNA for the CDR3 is TGTGCCAGTAGCGACCTCGGGACGCCCCGTAATGAGCAGTTCTTC.

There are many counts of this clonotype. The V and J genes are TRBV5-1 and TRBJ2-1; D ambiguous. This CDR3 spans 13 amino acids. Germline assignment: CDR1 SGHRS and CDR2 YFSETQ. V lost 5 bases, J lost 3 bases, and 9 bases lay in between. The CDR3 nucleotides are TGCGCCAGCAGTAAGAGAGACTACAATGAGCAGTTCTTC. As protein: CASSKRDYNEQFF.